The entry below gives a single TCR beta chain sequence along with its context. The entry originates in a study of OX40 agonist ivuxolimab in advanced cancers. At the level of the study: From roughly 20 to 90 years was the age range, with a mean of roughly 59 years, and roughly 83% were male.

Sequencing was performed with immunoSEQ multiplex PCR; in TCRdb, only in-frame clones are kept and a portion is missing. The table shows some 69,000 clones, with almost 90% occurring only once. Germline V gene data show CDR1 as MDHEN and CDR2 as SYDVKM. This CDR3 spans 14 amino acids. The V and J genes are TRBV28 and TRBJ2-5; 8 nucleotides match TRBD2. Near its end, the DNA agrees better with TRBJ2-7, so the J call may be wrong. The sample consisted of CD4+ or CD8+ T cells sorted from blood, taken in a trial of the OX40 agonist ivuxolimab. This sequence was found in an adult with an advanced solid tumor such as melanoma, head and neck, liver or kidney cancer. The CDR3 DNA follows: TGTGCCAGCAGACCGGGACTAGTCCCCTACGAGCAGTACTTC. The encoded protein is CASRPGLVPYEQYF.